This record concerns one T cell receptor beta chain sequence. Its target is not known. This record belongs to a study of a mutant IDH1 vaccine in newly diagnosed glioma. Across the study: Patients got their first vaccination 4-6 weeks after radiotherapy alone, or with temozolomide cycles. Patients arrived already treated with radiotherapy, temozolomide, or both, most having had both.

Findings of the study overall: The vaccine induced immune responses, and these occurred in about 95% of patients.

This table comes from immunoSEQ multiplex PCR, and its TCRdb copy is limited to in-frame clones, with some not included. This sample has more than 55,000 clones, with 80% to 85% found just once. Germline CDR1 is MNHNS and CDR2 is SASEGT. Trimming removed 8 bases at V and 4 bases at J, with 9 bases between. This CDR3 has 11 amino acids. Time point of the sample: week 23, last vaccination. The content of each vaccine dose was 300 ug of mutant IDH1 20-mer peptide, and topical imiquimod accompanied it. V gene TRBV6-1 combines with J gene TRBJ2-7, with TRBD1 as a possible D gene (5 bases). The TCR was taken from a woman aged 40 to 50 with glioma. Some clones in this sample may be carry-over from other donors' samples. Source: PBMCs, taken from a glioma patient whose treatment included an IDH1 peptide vaccine. The CDR3 here is CASPKGYEQYF. The CDR3 DNA is TGTGCCAGCCCTAAGGGGTACGAGCAGTACTTC.